The clone carrying this T cell receptor beta chain has only a few counts. These data originate in a study of T cells of healthy individuals. TCRdb re-derived calls from the 5' RACE reads in MiXCR, one entry per CDR3 protein. In the table there are more than 60,000 distinct CDR3 sequences, roughly 16% of which are singletons. The V end was cut by 4 bases, the J end by 2 bases, with 9 bases between. The CDR3 has 14 residues. Germline V lookup: CDR1 LNHDA, CDR2 SQIVND (reference sequence). This sequence joins TRBV19 and TRBJ1-5, with TRBD1 as a possible D gene (5 bases). The clonotype comes from a human donor in good health. The CDR3 nucleotides are TGTGCCAGTAGTACCCAGGGCCGCAATCAGCCCCAGCATTTT. It specifies CASSTQGRNQPQHF.